The 10 T cell receptor beta chains reported below all come from one sample, sequenced in a study of shared clonotypes between healthy human individuals (dated by TCRdb to about 2020). Library preparation was by the immunoSEQ multiplex PCR assay. What TCRdb holds here is the immuneACCESS table cut down to in-frame rearrangements. Part of the clones is not present; checked against another copy, under half of the missing clones reflect an unresolved V gene, and the others are unexplained. The sample profile shows about 2.4 million clones; roughly 93% of them were found once. The ten largest account for about 0.39% of the sample. Sequencing used naive CD4+ T cells from PBMCs. According to the study, the label for this sample's cell subset or site signals: CD45RA+ positively selected. These receptors all stem from a man in his late teens or twenties in good health. Some clones in this sample may be carry-over from other donors' samples.

The V and J genes are TRBV29-1 and TRBJ1-2, with 9 bases matching TRBD1. After removal of 0 bases from V and 7 bases from J, the junction contained 12 bases not matched to a gene. This CDR3 contains 16 residues. Germline-derived CDR1 and CDR2 are SQVTM and ANQGSEA. CDR3 DNA: TGCAGCGTTGAAGATGGGCCGGGACAGGGTGCGACTGGCTACACCTTC. Amino acids: CSVEDGPGQGATGYTF.

The chain combines TRBV27 with TRBJ2-7; D perhaps matches TRBD2 (5 bases). The CDR3 sequence is 13 residues long. CDR1 and CDR2 (germline): MNHEY, SMNVEV (reference sequence). The V gene lost 8 bases and the J gene lost 6 bases, with 17 bases spanning the gap. Written as DNA, the CDR3 is TGTGCCAGCTCTCTAGCCCTCTCGGGCGAGCAGTACTTC. Its translation is CASSLALSGEQYF.

In DNA, the CDR3 is TGTGCCACCAGCAGAGGTCGCGTCGGAAGCTCCTACGAGCAGTACTTC. Encoded protein: CATSRGRVGSSYEQYF. The chain links TRBV15 to TRBJ2-7, with D unresolved. CDR1 is LNHNV and CDR2 is YYDKDF in the germline V gene (reference sequence). Between the trimmed V and J ends, which lost 1 base and 0 bases, there was a span of 13 bases. This CDR3 contains 16 residues.

This chain uses TRBV29-1 with TRBJ2-2; a weak D match, TRBD2 (6 bases). Between the trimmed V and J ends, which lost 5 bases and 3 bases, there was a span of 13 bases. Per the germline V gene, CDR1 is SQVTM and CDR2 is ANQGSEA. The CDR3 has 14 amino acids. The CDR3 is CSVRPSVHTGELFF. DNA of the CDR3: TGCAGCGTTAGGCCTAGCGTTCACACCGGGGAGCTGTTTTTT.

Comments on this clone: The same CDR3 is also encoded by other DNA sequences in this sample. The genes are TRBV30 and TRBJ1-5; no definite D call. The germline V gene encodes CDR1 GTSNPN and CDR2 SVGIG (reference sequence). CDR3 length equals 13 residues. V lost 0 bases, J lost 2 bases, and 5 bases lay in between. The CDR3 loop reads CAWSVTGNQPQHF. The CDR3 DNA reads as TGTGCCTGGAGTGTAACGGGCAATCAGCCCCAGCATTTT.

This rearrangement joins TRBV11-2 to TRBJ1-2, with D maybe TRBD1 (6 bases). Germline V lookup: CDR1 SGHAT, CDR2 FQNNGV. V was trimmed by 0 bases and J by 1 base, leaving 12 bases between them. This CDR3 is 16 amino acids long. CDR3 coding DNA: TGTGCCAGCAGCTTAGATCCCCAGGGGATTAACTATGGCTACACCTTC. It is translated as CASSLDPQGINYGYTF. The whole variable domain, filled in from reference TRBV11-2 and TRBJ1-2, reads EAGVAQSPRYKIIEKRQSVAFWCNPISGHATLYWYQQILGQGPKLLIQFQNNGVVDDSQLPKDRFSAERLKGVDSTLKIQPAKLEDSAVYLCASSLDPQGINYGYTFGSGTRLTVV.

For this clone: The sample carries other DNA sequences with the same CDR3. CDR3 sequence (DNA): TGTGCCTGGAGTGGGTTCTCCTACGAGCAGTACTTC. Its protein is CAWSGFSYEQYF. The rearrangement uses TRBV30 and TRBJ2-7; D gene unclear. The CDR3 runs 12 residues. Between the trimmed V and J ends, which lost 1 base and 0 bases, there was a span of 4 bases. The germline CDR1 and CDR2 sequences are GTSNPN and SVGIG (reference sequence).

The rearrangement uses TRBV11-2 and TRBJ1-4; 8 positions agree with TRBD1. The germline gives CDR1 SGHAT, CDR2 FQNNGV. The CDR3 runs 14 residues. The J segment lost 7 bases and the V segment lost 5 bases, leaving 6 bases of the junction unmatched. Written as DNA, the CDR3 is TGTGCCAGCAGCGTCAGGGGGCCGGGTGAAAAACTGTTTTTT. Translation gives CASSVRGPGEKLFF.

V gene TRBV27 combines with J gene TRBJ2-7; possibly TRBD1 or TRBD2 for D (5 bases each). The V gene lost 3 bases and the J gene lost 2 bases, with 14 bases spanning the gap. CDR1 and CDR2 (germline): MNHEY, SMNVEV (reference sequence). The CDR3 totals 15 residues. CDR3 sequence: CASSFRDRRPYEQYF. CDR3 DNA sequence: TGTGCCAGCAGTTTCCGGGACCGCCGCCCCTACGAGCAGTACTTC.

V is TRBV6-1 and J is TRBJ1-2, with D unresolved. Germline V gene data show CDR1 as MNHNS and CDR2 as SASEGT. The V and J ends lost 4 bases and 5 bases respectively, with 5 bases between them. The CDR3 covers 11 residues. CDR3 nucleotides: TGTGCCAGCAGTGCTGGGTATGGCTACACCTTC. Translation gives CASSAGYGYTF.